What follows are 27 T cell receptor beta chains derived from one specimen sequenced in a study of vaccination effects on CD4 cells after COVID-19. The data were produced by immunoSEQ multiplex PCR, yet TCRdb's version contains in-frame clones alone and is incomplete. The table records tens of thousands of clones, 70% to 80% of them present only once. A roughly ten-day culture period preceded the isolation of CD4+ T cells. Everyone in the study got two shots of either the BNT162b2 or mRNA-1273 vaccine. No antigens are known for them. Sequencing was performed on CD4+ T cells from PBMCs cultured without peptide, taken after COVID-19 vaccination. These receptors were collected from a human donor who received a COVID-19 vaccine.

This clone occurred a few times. The CDR3 coding sequence is TGTGCCAGCAGCTTATCACGGAACCTCTTCGAAAAACTGTTTTTT. Amino acid sequence: CASSLSRNLFEKLFF. This rearrangement joins TRBV7-9 to TRBJ1-4; D is ambiguous. From germline, CDR1 is SEHNR and CDR2 FQNEAQ (reference sequence). The CDR3 extends over 15 amino acids. Trimming took 2 bases from V and 8 from J, leaving 15 bases between them.

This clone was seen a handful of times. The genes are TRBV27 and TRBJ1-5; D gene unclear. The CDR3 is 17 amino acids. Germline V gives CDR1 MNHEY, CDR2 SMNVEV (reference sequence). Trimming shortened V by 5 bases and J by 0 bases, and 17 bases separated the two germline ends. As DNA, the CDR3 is TGTGCCAGCAGTCCCCTGGTCAGTACTTATAGCAATCAGCCCCAGCATTTT. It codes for CASSPLVSTYSNQPQHF.

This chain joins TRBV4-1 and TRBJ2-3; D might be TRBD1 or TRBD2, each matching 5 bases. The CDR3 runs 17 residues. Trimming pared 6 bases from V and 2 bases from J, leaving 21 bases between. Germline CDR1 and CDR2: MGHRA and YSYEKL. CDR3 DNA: TGCGCCAGCAGATTCGAAGCCGGGACCACCAACACAGATACGCAGTATTTT. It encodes CASRFEAGTTNTDTQYF.

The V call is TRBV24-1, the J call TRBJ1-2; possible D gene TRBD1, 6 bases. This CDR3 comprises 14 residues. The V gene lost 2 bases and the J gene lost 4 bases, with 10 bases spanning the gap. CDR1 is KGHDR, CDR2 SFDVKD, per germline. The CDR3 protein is CATSDSRTVYGYTF. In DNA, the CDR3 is TGTGCCACCAGTGATTCGAGGACAGTCTATGGCTACACCTTC.

CDR3 in amino acids: CASELAGTAEKLFF. CDR3 nucleotide sequence: TGTGCCAGCGAACTAGCCGGGACAGCCGAAAAACTGTTTTTT. The genes are TRBV2 and TRBJ1-4; 7 nucleotides align to TRBD1. CDR1 is SNHLY and CDR2 is FYNNEI in the germline V gene. The junction had 11 bases not matched to a gene; V was cut back by 8 bases and J by 8 bases. This CDR3 region has 14 residues.

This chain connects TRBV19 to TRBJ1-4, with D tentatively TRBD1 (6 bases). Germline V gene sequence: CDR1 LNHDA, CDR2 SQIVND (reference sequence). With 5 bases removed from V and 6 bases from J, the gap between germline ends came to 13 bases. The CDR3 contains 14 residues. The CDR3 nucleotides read TGTGCCAGTAGTCCCAAGAGGGGGTATGAAAAACTGTTTTTT. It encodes CASSPKRGYEKLFF.

CDR3 sequence: CASSQRPTSGPDSSTDTQYF. In DNA, the CDR3 is TGCGCCAGCAGCCAACGGCCGACTAGCGGCCCCGATAGTAGCACAGATACGCAGTATTTT. V gene TRBV4-1 combines with J gene TRBJ2-3, with 9 bases that match TRBD2. There are 20 residues in the CDR3. J gave up 0 bases and V 2 bases, and 15 bases lay outside the gene matches. Looked up from germline, CDR1 is MGHRA and CDR2 is YSYEKL.

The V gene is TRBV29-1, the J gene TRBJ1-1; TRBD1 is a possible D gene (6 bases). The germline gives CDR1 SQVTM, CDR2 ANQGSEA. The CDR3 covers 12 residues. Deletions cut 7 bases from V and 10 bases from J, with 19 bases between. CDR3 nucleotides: TGCAGCGGGGCCTGGGGGCCTCGAGGAGCTTTCTTT. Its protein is CSGAWGPRGAFF.

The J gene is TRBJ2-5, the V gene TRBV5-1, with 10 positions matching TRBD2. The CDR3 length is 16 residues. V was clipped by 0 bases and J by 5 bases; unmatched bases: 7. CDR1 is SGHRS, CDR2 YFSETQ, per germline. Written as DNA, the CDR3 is TGCGCCAGCAGCTTGGGTGACCTAGCGGGGGCGGAGACCCAGTACTTC. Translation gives CASSLGDLAGAETQYF. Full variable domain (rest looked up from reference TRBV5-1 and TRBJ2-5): KAGVTQTPRYLIKTRGQQVTLSCSPISGHRSVSWYQQTPGQGLQFLFEYFSETQRNKGNFPGRFSGRQFSNSRSEMNVSTLELGDSALYLCASSLGDLAGAETQYFGPGTRLLVL.

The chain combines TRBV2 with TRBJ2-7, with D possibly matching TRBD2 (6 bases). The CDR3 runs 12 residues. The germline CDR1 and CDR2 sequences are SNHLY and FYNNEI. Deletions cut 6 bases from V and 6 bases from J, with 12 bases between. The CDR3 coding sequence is TGTGCCAGCAGCGTTCGGGGAGGCGAGCAGTACGTC. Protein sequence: CASSVRGGEQYV.

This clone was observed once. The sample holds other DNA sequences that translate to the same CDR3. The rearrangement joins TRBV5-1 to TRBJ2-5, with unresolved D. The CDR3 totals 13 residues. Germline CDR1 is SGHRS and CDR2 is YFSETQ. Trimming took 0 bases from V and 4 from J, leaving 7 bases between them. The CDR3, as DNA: TGCGCCAGCAGCTTGGGGACGGGAGAGACCCAGTACTTC. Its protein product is CASSLGTGETQYF.

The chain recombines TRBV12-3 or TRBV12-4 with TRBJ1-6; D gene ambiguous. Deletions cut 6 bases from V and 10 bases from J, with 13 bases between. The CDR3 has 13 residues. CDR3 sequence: CASSRAPESPLHF. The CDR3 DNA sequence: TGTGCCAGCAGCCGAGCTCCGGAATCACCCCTCCACTTT.

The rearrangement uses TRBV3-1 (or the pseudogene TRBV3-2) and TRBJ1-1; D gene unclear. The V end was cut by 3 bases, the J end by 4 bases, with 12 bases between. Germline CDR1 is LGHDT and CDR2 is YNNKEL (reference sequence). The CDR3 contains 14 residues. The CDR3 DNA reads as TGTGCCAGCAGCCAGTTTCCGGGGATCACTGAAGCTTTCTTT. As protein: CASSQFPGITEAFF.

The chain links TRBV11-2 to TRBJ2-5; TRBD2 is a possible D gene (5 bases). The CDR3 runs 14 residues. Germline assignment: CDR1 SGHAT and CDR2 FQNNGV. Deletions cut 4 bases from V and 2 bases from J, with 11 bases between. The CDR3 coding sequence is TGTGCCAGCAGCTCTACTAGGGAACAAGAGACCCAGTACTTC. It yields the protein CASSSTREQETQYF.

As DNA, the CDR3 is TGTGCCAGCAGTAAAGGTTATGGCTACACCTTC. Amino acid sequence: CASSKGYGYTF. This chain links TRBV25-1 with TRBJ1-2; no clear D gene. V was clipped by 5 bases and J by 5 bases, with 6 bases between them. Germline-derived CDR1 and CDR2 are MGHDK and SYGVNS. The CDR3 consists of 11 residues.

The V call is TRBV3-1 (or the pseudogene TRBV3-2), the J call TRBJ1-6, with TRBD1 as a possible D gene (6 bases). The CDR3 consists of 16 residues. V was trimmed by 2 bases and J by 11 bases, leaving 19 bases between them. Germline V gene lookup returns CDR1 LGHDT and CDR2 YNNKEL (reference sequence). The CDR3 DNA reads TGTGCCAGCAGCCAACCCCCGGGGGCGCCTGGGACACCCCTCCACTTT. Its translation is CASSQPPGAPGTPLHF.

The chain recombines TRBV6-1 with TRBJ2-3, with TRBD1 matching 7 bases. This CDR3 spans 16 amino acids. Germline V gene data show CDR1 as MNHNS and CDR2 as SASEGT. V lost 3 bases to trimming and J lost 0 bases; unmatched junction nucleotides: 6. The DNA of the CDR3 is TGTGCCAGCAGTGACGAGGGGGCGGTGAGCACAGATACGCAGTATTTT. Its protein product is CASSDEGAVSTDTQYF.

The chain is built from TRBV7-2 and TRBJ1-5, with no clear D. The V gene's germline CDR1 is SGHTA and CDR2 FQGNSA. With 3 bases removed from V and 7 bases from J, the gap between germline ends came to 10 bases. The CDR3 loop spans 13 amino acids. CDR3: CASSFRGRQPQHF. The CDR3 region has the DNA TGTGCCAGCAGCTTCAGAGGGAGACAGCCCCAGCATTTT.

CDR3 nucleotide sequence: TGTGCCAGCAGCCGGGGGGTCGACTATGGCTACACCTTC. Its protein is CASSRGVDYGYTF. The chain has TRBV7-9 and TRBJ1-2; D might be TRBD1 (5 bases). This CDR3 comprises 13 residues. Germline V gene data show CDR1 as SEHNR and CDR2 as FQNEAQ (reference sequence). Trimming took 5 bases from V and 3 from J, leaving 10 bases between them.

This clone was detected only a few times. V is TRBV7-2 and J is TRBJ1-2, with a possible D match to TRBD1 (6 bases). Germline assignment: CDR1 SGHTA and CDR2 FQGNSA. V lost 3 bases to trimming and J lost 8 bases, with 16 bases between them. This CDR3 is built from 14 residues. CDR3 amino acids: CASSFSTGIKGYTF. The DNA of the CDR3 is TGTGCCAGCAGCTTTTCTACAGGGATCAAGGGCTACACCTTC.

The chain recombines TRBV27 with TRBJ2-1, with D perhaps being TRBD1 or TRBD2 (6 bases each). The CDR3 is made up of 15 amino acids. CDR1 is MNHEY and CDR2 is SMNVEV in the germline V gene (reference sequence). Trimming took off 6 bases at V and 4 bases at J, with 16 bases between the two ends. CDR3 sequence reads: CASSRGQGRYNEQFF. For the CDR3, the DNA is TGTGCCAGCAGCCGGGGGCAGGGTCGGTACAATGAGCAGTTCTTC.

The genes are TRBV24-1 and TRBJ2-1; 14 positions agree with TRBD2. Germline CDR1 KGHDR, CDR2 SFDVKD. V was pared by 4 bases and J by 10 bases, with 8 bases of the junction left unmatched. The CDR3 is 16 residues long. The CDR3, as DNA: TGTGCCACCAGTGACCCGGGACTAGCGGGGGTAGGAGAGCAGTTCTTC. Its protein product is CATSDPGLAGVGEQFF.

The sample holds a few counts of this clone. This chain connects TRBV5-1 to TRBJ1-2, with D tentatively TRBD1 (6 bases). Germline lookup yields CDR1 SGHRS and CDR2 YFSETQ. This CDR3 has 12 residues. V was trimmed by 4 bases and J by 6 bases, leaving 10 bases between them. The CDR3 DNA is TGCGCCAGCAGCGTGGACAGAAATGGCTACACCTTC. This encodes CASSVDRNGYTF.

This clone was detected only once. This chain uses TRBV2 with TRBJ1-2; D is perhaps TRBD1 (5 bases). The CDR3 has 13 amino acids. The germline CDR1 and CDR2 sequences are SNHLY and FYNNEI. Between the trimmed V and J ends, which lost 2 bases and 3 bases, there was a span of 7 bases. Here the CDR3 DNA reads TGTGCCAGCAGTGAAAGGGGTTACTATGGCTACACCTTC. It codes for CASSERGYYGYTF.

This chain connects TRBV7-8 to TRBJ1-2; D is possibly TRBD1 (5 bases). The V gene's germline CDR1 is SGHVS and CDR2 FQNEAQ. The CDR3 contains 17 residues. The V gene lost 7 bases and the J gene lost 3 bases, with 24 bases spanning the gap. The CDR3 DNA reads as TGTGCCAGCAATAAGTGGGGCGTTGCGGGGGGAGACTATGGCTACACCTTC. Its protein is CASNKWGVAGGDYGYTF.

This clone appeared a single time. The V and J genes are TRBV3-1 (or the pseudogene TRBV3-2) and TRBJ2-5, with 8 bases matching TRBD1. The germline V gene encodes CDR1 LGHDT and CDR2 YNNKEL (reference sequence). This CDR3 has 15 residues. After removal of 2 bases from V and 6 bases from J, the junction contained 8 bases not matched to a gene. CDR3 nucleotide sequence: TGTGCCAGCAGCCAATTGACAGGGGATAGAAAGACCCAGTACTTC. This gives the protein CASSQLTGDRKTQYF.

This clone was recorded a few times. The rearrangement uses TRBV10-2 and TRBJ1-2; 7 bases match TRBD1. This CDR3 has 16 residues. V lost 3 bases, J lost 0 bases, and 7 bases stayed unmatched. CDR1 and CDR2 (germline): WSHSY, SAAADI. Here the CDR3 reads CASSDQRDSANYGYTF. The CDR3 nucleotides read TGCGCCAGCAGTGACCAAAGGGACAGCGCTAACTATGGCTACACCTTC.